The rows below give T cell receptor beta chains drawn from one sample of a study of human T cells and chemical hapten exposure. MiXCR, applied by TCRdb to the RACE reads, yields one record per CDR3 protein. The sample yields tens of thousands of distinct CDR3 sequences, approximately 9.6% seen once. This specimen was whole blood, taken in connection with sensitization to the hapten diphenylcyclopropenone (DPC). The source of these receptors is a woman in her twenties or thirties with alopecia areata. Some clones in this sample may be carry-over from other donors' samples. Each CDR3 is given with its conserved first and last residue. D genes are given only for firm matches. Some rows have no size entry. The others give once, few or many, or a class for an expanded clone.

DNA | CDR3 | size | J | V | D
TGTGCCAGCAGCCAAACGTCCGCTAGCACAGATACGCAGTATTTT | CASSQTSASTDTQYF | few | TRBJ2-3 | TRBV3-1 | NA
TGTGCCAGCAGCTTTGGGGGATTGGTTGAGCAGTTCTTC | CASSFGGLVEQFF | few | TRBJ2-1 | TRBV7-8 | NA
TGTGCCAGCAGTGACTTCTACCCTGGGCAGGGCGAGTACAATGAGCAGTTCTTC | CASSDFYPGQGEYNEQFF | many | TRBJ2-1 | TRBV6-4 | NA
TGTGCCACCAGTGATTTGGTTCGGGGGGCAGCAGATACGCAGTATTTT | CATSDLVRGAADTQYF | many | TRBJ2-3 | TRBV24-1 | NA
TGTGCCAGCAGTTTATCGGCGGGGGGTCCCTACGAGCAGTACTTC | CASSLSAGGPYEQYF | few | TRBJ2-7 | TRBV27 | TRBD2
TGCAGTGCTAGAATCACAGGGCGGGAGACCCAGTACTTC | CSARITGRETQYF | few | TRBJ2-5 | TRBV20-1 | NA
TGTGCCAGCAGAGGGACCGACTCTGAAGCTTTCTTT | CASRGTDSEAFF | NA | TRBJ1-1 | TRBV2 | NA
TGTGCCAGCAGCCAAGATTGGTATTCACCCCTCCACTTT | CASSQDWYSPLHF | many | TRBJ1-6 | TRBV3-1 | NA
TGTGCCAGCAGCTTGGAAAGCATGTCCTCCATTTCCTACAATGAGCAGTCCTTC | CASSLESMSSISYNEQSF | NA | TRBJ2-1 | TRBV7-9 | NA
TGTGCCAGCAGCTTAACAGTCACCGGCACAGATACGCAGTATTTT | CASSLTVTGTDTQYF | NA | TRBJ2-3 | TRBV7-2 | NA
TGTGCCAGCAGCTTAGGGACTAGCGATTTTTCAGATACGCAGTATTTT | CASSLGTSDFSDTQYF | NA | TRBJ2-3 | TRBV5-5 | TRBD2
TGTGCCAGCAGCTTAGTGGGACAAATGGGCTATGGCTACACCTTC | CASSLVGQMGYGYTF | few | TRBJ1-2 | TRBV7-2 | NA
TGTGCCAGCAGTGAAGTTGGGGGGGGTGGAACTGAAGCTTTCTTT | CASSEVGGGGTEAFF | many | TRBJ1-1 | TRBV6-1 | NA
TGTGCCAGCAGTTCGGGACTAGCGGGGCGCCAGGCCGGGGAGCTGTTTTTT | CASSSGLAGRQAGELFF | many | TRBJ2-2 | TRBV27 | TRBD2
TGTGCCAGCATTGGATTCAGGGTTGGGACTGAAGCTTTCTTT | CASIGFRVGTEAFF | few | TRBJ1-1 | TRBV6-1 | NA
TGTGCCAGCAGCCAAGTAACCGGGACTGGAGGCAATGAGCAGTTCTTC | CASSQVTGTGGNEQFF | many | TRBJ2-1 | TRBV3-1 | NA
TGTGCCAGCAGCCAGGGGCGGGAAAATTCACCCCTCCACTTT | CASSQGRENSPLHF | many | TRBJ1-6 | TRBV14 | NA
TGTGCCAGTAGTATCTCCAGCTCTGGGGCCAACGTCCTGACTTTC | CASSISSSGANVLTF | many | TRBJ2-6 | TRBV19 | NA
TGCAGTGCTTCCCTTCGAGGGGGAACTTTCCCCAATTCACCCCTCCACTTT | CSASLRGGTFPNSPLHF | NA | TRBJ1-6 | TRBV20-1 | NA
TGTGCCAGTTCCGGGGCGGGGGGGCTTAGAGTCACAGATACGCAGTATTTT | CASSGAGGLRVTDTQYF | many | TRBJ2-3 | TRBV6-5 | TRBD2
TGTGCCAGTAGTATCCACCGTGATCAGCCCCAGCATTTT | CASSIHRDQPQHF | NA | TRBJ1-5 | TRBV19 | NA